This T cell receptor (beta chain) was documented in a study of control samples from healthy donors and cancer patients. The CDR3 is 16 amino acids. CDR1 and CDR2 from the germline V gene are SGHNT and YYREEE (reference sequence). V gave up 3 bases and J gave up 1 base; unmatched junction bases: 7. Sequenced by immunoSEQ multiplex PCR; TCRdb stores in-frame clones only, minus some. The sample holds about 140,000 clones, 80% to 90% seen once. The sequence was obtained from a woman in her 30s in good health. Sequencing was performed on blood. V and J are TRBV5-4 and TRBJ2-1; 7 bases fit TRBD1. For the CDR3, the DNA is TGTGCCAGCAGCTCAAGACAGGGTCGATCCTACAATGAGCAGTTCTTC. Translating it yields CASSSRQGRSYNEQFF.